These 17 T cell receptor beta chains originate from one sample sequenced in a study of blood T cell repertoires in COVID-19. TCRdb's table, derived via immunoSEQ multiplex PCR, lists solely in-frame clones and lacks some. The data show 250,000 to 350,000 clones, more than 75% seen once. Sequencing was performed on peripheral blood. These receptors all stem from a woman aged 45-65 years with active or convalescent COVID-19.

The chain employs TRBV9 and TRBJ2-1; D is perhaps TRBD2 (5 bases). The CDR3 extends over 16 amino acids. Germline CDR1 and CDR2: SGDLS and YYNGEE. The V end lost 0 bases, the J end lost 0 bases, and 10 bases lay between the germline ends. The CDR3 is CASSVDWESSYNEQFF. As DNA, the CDR3 is TGTGCCAGCAGCGTAGATTGGGAGAGCTCCTACAATGAGCAGTTCTTC.

This chain joins TRBV5-5 and TRBJ1-3; D remains unclear. CDR1 and CDR2 from the germline V gene are SGHKS and YYEKEE (reference sequence). Trimming removed 0 bases from V and 4 bases from J, with 11 bases in between. The CDR3 consists of 15 residues. Here the CDR3 DNA reads TGTGCCAGCAGCTTGGATCGCGCGGGCGGAAACACCATATATTTT. It translates to CASSLDRAGGNTIYF.

The V gene is TRBV9, the J gene TRBJ2-1; 7 bases agree with TRBD1. Germline V CDR1 and CDR2: SGDLS, YYNGEE. This CDR3 is built from 16 residues. Germline trimming cut 1 base from V and 4 bases from J; bases unmatched to any gene: 8. CDR3 bases: TGTGCCAGCAGCGTAAGACCCGGGACAGCGTACAATGAGCAGTTCTTC. This codes for CASSVRPGTAYNEQFF. The entire variable domain, with the rest obtained from reference TRBV9 and TRBJ2-1, is as follows: DSGVTQTPKHLITATGQRVTLRCSPRSGDLSVYWYQQSLDQGLQFLIQYYNGEERAKGNILERFSAQQFPDLHSELNLSSLELGDSALYFCASSVRPGTAYNEQFFGPGTRLTVL.

The rearrangement links TRBV30 to TRBJ1-6; TRBD1 matches 9 bases. The germline gives CDR1 GTSNPN, CDR2 SVGIG (reference sequence). V lost 3 bases and J lost 3; bases outside the gene matches: 6. This CDR3 contains 16 residues. This chain's CDR3 is CAWSADRGYYNSPLHF. Written as DNA, the CDR3 is TGTGCCTGGAGCGCCGACAGGGGGTACTATAATTCACCCCTCCACTTT.

The chain combines TRBV4-3 with TRBJ2-1; TRBD1 aligns across 11 bases. Unmatched junction bases numbered 9, after V lost 0 bases and J lost 8 bases. The germline V gene has CDR1 LGHNA and CDR2 YSLEER. This CDR3 region has 17 residues. CDR3 sequence reads: CASSQERRDRGKDEQFF. The CDR3 DNA is TGCGCCAGCAGCCAAGAAAGAAGGGACAGGGGGAAGGATGAGCAGTTCTTC.

This chain uses TRBV9 with TRBJ2-1; tentative D call: TRBD2 (6 bases). Trimming shortened V by 0 bases and J by 9 bases, and 13 bases separated the two germline ends. There are 14 residues in the CDR3. Germline V gives CDR1 SGDLS, CDR2 YYNGEE. The CDR3 reads CASSVVGGIGEQFF. The CDR3 bases are TGTGCCAGCAGCGTAGTTGGAGGGATTGGTGAGCAGTTCTTC.

V and J are TRBV13 and TRBJ2-7; tentative D call: TRBD1 (6 bases). Per germline, CDR1 PRHDT and CDR2 FYEKMQ (reference sequence). Trimming stripped 6 bases from V and 9 bases from J, with 18 bases between. The CDR3 length is 13 residues. The CDR3 reads CASSKGGWEGQYF. CDR3 in DNA: TGTGCCAGCAGTAAAGGGGGATGGGAAGGGCAGTACTTC.

A few counts support this clone. The CDR3 is CASSNGLMNTEAFF. DNA for the CDR3: TGTGCCAGTAGTAACGGACTGATGAACACTGAAGCTTTCTTT. The chain carries TRBV19 and TRBJ1-1, with no clear D. V dropped 4 bases and J dropped 0 bases, with 9 bases sitting between them. Germline assignment: CDR1 LNHDA and CDR2 SQIVND (reference sequence). The CDR3 has 14 amino acids.

The rearrangement joins TRBV3-1 (or the pseudogene TRBV3-2) to TRBJ2-4; D is perhaps TRBD2 (5 bases). V gave up 0 bases and J gave up 1 base, with 10 bases separating them. Germline CDR1 and CDR2: LGHDT and YNNKEL (reference sequence). The CDR3 runs to 16 residues. The CDR3 sequence is CASSQEVGVAKNIQYF. The DNA of the CDR3 is TGTGCCAGCAGCCAAGAGGTGGGAGTGGCCAAAAACATTCAGTACTTC.

J is TRBJ1-5 and V is TRBV19; the D is unclear. The germline CDR1 and CDR2 sequences are LNHDA and SQIVND (reference sequence). This CDR3 comprises 14 residues. V was pared by 3 bases and J by 2 bases, with 8 bases between. CDR3 bases: TGTGCCAGTAGTATCCGGGTTGGCAATCAGCCCCAGCATTTT. This encodes CASSIRVGNQPQHF.

This clone has just one count. CDR3 DNA sequence: TGCGCCAGCTCCTCTGGGTTGGTGTCCAGGGGGTTCCAAGAGACCCAGTACTTC. Translation gives CASSSGLVSRGFQETQYF. This chain connects TRBV5-1 to TRBJ2-5; 7 bases are a match to TRBD1. This CDR3 has 18 residues. The V gene end was trimmed by 7 bases and the J gene end by 1 base; junction bases not matched to a gene: 19. CDR1 is SGHRS, CDR2 YFSETQ, per germline.

This sequence joins TRBV29-1 and TRBJ2-7; weak D call: TRBD1 (6 bases). Trimming stripped 6 bases from V and 2 bases from J, with 11 bases between. The CDR3 consists of 12 residues. Germline CDR1 and CDR2: SQVTM and ANQGSEA. The CDR3 nucleotides are TGCAGCGTCACCCAGGGGACCTACGAGCAGTACTTC. Translated: CSVTQGTYEQYF.

The chain carries TRBV9 and TRBJ2-3; a weak D match, TRBD2 (6 bases). Germline loops: CDR1 SGDLS, CDR2 YYNGEE. V was clipped by 0 bases and J by 2 bases, with 13 bases between them. The CDR3 runs 16 residues. The CDR3 DNA reads TGTGCCAGCAGCGTAGATGGGGGGAGAGACACAGATACGCAGTATTTT. Its translation is CASSVDGGRDTDTQYF.

This clone was counted a single time. The genes are TRBV19 and TRBJ2-3; no firm D call. V was trimmed by 6 bases and J by 2 bases, leaving 18 bases between them. The CDR3 runs to 16 residues. Germline CDR1 reads LNHDA; CDR2 reads SQIVND (reference sequence). Here the CDR3 DNA reads TGTGCCAGTAGCCCGACGTCTACAGAACTCACAGATACGCAGTATTTT. Translating gives CASSPTSTELTDTQYF.

The CDR3 DNA reads as TGTGCCAGCAGCCCGGACCGAGCGGGGGGAACCCAAGAGACCCAGTACTTC. Translation gives CASSPDRAGGTQETQYF. This chain uses TRBV3-1 (or the pseudogene TRBV3-2) with TRBJ2-5; TRBD2 aligns across 9 bases. This CDR3 contains 17 residues. Per the germline V gene, CDR1 is LGHDT and CDR2 is YNNKEL (reference sequence). The ends lost 4 bases at V and 1 base at J; junction bases unmatched: 10.

The chain has TRBV6-4 and TRBJ1-6; D remains unclear. Germline values: CDR1 MRHNA, CDR2 SNTAGT. V was trimmed by 4 bases and J by 0 bases, leaving 10 bases between them. This CDR3 spans 16 amino acids. The DNA for the CDR3 is TGTGCCAGCAGTGTTTTAGGGAGCTCCTATAATTCACCCCTCCACTTT. This encodes CASSVLGSSYNSPLHF.

The chain is built from TRBV3-1 (or the pseudogene TRBV3-2) and TRBJ1-5, with TRBD1 identical over 9 bases. This CDR3 spans 16 amino acids. CDR1 and CDR2 from the germline V gene are LGHDT and YNNKEL (reference sequence). V lost 1 base, J lost 1 base, and 2 bases stayed unmatched. The CDR3 region has the DNA TGTGCCAGCAGCCAAGCCGGGACAGGGAGCAATCAGCCCCAGCATTTT. It translates to CASSQAGTGSNQPQHF.